Reported below is one T cell receptor (beta chain). This receptor's antigen is unknown. Nothing much larger sits one base from this clone, and base qualities are not available. These data originate in a study of T cell changes during pregnancy in multiple sclerosis (dated by TCRdb to between 2018 and 2021). For the wider study: The study looked at changes in the T cell repertoire across pregnancy in women with multiple sclerosis.

V drops 4 bases and J drops 2 bases, leaving 9 bases in between. Including the terminal cysteine and phenylalanine, the CDR3 comprises 14 residues. The entry retains the CDR3 DNA only, 42 bases that are in frame from base 1. CDR1 and CDR2 are read off the germline V gene (reference sequence) as SEHNR and FQNEAQ. To prepare the library, the immunoSEQ multiplex PCR assay was applied. TCRdb's version of the immuneACCESS table is confined to in-frame rearrangements and falls short of the full clone set. An unresolved V gene accounts for under half of the shortfall where checked; the remainder is of unknown origin. This sample holds tens of thousands of clones; around 92% were observed only once. Approximately 2% of the sample is taken by the ten largest.

The chain is assembled from TRBV7-9 and TRBJ1-3; the D region possibly corresponds to TRBD1 (5 bases align). The sample consisted of peripheral blood, taken in the third trimester of pregnancy. The source is a female donor in good health, enrolled as a control in a pregnancy study. The DNA sequence reads TGTGCCAGCAGCTGGGGGACTGCTGGAAACACCATATATTTT. Translated, it reads CASSWGTAGNTIYF.